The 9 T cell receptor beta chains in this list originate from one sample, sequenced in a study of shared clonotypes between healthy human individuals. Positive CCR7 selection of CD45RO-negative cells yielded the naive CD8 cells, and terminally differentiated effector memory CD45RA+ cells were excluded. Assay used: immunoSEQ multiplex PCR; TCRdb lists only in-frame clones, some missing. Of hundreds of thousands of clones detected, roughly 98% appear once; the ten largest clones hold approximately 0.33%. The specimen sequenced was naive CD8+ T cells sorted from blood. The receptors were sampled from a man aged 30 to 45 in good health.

The CDR3 loop reads CATSRDIALVGYEQYF. The CDR3 nucleotides are TGTGCCACCAGCAGAGATATAGCGCTGGTAGGGTACGAGCAGTACTTC. The chain joins TRBV15 to TRBJ2-7; TRBD2 is a possible D gene (5 bases). V dropped 0 bases and J dropped 4 bases, with 16 bases sitting between them. Germline assignment: CDR1 LNHNV and CDR2 YYDKDF (reference sequence). The CDR3 is 16 residues long. The full variable domain, with the rest looked up from reference TRBV15 and TRBJ2-7, is DAMVIQNPRYQVTQFGKPVTLSCSQTLNHNVMYWYQQKSSQAPKLLFHYYDKDFNNEADTPDNFQSRRPNTSFCFLDIRSPGLGDTAMYLCATSRDIALVGYEQYFGPGTRLTVT.

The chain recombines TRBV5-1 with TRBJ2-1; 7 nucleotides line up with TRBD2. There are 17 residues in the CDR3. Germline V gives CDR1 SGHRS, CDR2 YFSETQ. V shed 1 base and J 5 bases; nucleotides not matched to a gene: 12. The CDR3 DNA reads TGCGCCAGCAGCTTGATTTGGCCTAGCGGCCCGCACAATGAGCAGTTCTTC. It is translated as CASSLIWPSGPHNEQFF.

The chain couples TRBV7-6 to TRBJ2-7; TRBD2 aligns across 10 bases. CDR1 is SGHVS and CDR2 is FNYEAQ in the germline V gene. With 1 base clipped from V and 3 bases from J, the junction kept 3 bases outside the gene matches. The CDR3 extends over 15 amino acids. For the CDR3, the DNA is TGTGCCAGCAGCTTAGGGGCTAGCGGGAGCTACGAGCAGTACTTC. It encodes CASSLGASGSYEQYF. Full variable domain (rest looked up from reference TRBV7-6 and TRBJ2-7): GAGVSQSPRYKVTKRGQDVALRCDPISGHVSLYWYRQALGQGPEFLTYFNYEAQQDKSGLPNDRFSAERPEGSISTLTIQRTEQRDSAMYRCASSLGASGSYEQYFGPGTRLTVT.

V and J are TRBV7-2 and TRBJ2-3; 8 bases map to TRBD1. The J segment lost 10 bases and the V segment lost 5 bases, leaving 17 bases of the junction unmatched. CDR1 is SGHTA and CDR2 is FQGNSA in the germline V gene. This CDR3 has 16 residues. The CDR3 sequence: CASSLRTQGAQNPQYF. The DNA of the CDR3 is TGTGCCAGCAGCCTCCGAACCCAGGGGGCGCAGAATCCGCAGTATTTT.

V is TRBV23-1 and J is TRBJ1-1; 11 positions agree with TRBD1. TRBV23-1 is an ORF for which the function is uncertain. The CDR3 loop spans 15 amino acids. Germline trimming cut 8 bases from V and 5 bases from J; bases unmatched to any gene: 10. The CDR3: CASPGTGGGGTEAFF. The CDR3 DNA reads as TGCGCCAGCCCCGGGACAGGGGGAGGAGGGACTGAAGCTTTCTTT.

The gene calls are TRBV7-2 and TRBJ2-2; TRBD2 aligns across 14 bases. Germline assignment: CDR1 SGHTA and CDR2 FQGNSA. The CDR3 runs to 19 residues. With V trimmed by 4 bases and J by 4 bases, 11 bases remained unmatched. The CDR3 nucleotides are TGTGCCAGCAGCTCTAGACTAGCGGGAGGGCCCTCGGGCACCGGGGAGCTGTTTTTT. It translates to CASSSRLAGGPSGTGELFF.

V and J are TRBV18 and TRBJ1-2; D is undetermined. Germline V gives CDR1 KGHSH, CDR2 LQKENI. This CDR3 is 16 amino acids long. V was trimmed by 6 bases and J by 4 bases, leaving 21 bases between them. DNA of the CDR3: TGTGCCAGCTCTATCCACGGCACCCCGGCCCTCTATGGCTACACCTTC. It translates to CASSIHGTPALYGYTF.

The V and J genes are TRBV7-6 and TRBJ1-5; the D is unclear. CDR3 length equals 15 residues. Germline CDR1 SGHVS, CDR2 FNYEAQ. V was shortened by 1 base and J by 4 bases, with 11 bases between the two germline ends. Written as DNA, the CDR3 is TGTGCCAGCAGCTTAGAATCGGGGTTGAATCAGCCCCAGCATTTT. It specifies CASSLESGLNQPQHF.

Here the CDR3 DNA reads TGTGCCAGCAGTTTGCTAGCGGGAGATGAAGAGCAGTACTTC. Translating it yields CASSLLAGDEEQYF. The J gene is TRBJ2-7, the V gene TRBV28; 10 nucleotides match TRBD2. From germline, CDR1 is MDHEN and CDR2 SYDVKM. This CDR3 spans 14 amino acids. After removal of 3 bases from V and 7 bases from J, the junction contained 6 bases not matched to a gene.